Listed below are T cell receptor beta chains from one sample, sequenced in a study of T cells in Graves' hyperthyroidism and ophthalmopathy. TCRdb ran MiXCR on the multiplex PCR reads and lists one entry per CDR3 protein. The table lists some 360,000 distinct CDR3 sequences, over 11% of them singletons, with 11% in the top ten. Sequencing input: blood. These TCRs come from a woman aged 60-75 years with Graves' hyperthyroidism. The CDR3 runs from the conserved cysteine through the conserved F or W.

>TRBJ1-4|TRBV10-2
CASSDRGFEKLFF
>TRBJ1-1|TRBV28
CASSLLSENTEAFF
>TRBJ2-1|TRBV3-1
CASSQGKLAGANEQFF
>TRBJ1-3|TRBV7-9
CASSFPGTLRGNTIYF
>TRBJ1-5|TRBV2
CASSEVGHLGPQHF
>TRBJ2-7|TRBV12-3/TRBV12-4
CASRASGGRIYEQYF
>TRBJ2-3|TRBV6-1
CASSRTGSLDTQYF
>TRBJ2-3|TRBV4-1
CASSPKDAASGRARRDTQYF
>TRBJ2-7|TRBV4-1
CASSQLEPGVYEQYF
>TRBJ2-2|TRBV5-1
CASSLSSGLAGLVGELFF
>TRBJ2-7|TRBV15
CATRGQGARSYEQYF
>TRBJ2-3|TRBV12-5
CASGLDRATDTQYF
>TRBJ1-2|TRBV11-1
CASSLAGLNGYTF
>TRBJ2-3|TRBV2
CAGKLAGPNTQYF
>TRBJ2-7|TRBV6-1
CASSSGTNYEQYF
>TRBJ1-1|TRBV19
CASSRGAEGQLNTEAFF
>TRBJ1-2|TRBV29-1
CSSRGQSGYSYTF
>TRBJ2-7|TRBV10-1
CASRGQGGNEQYF
>TRBJ2-1|TRBV7-2
CASSTGVLATPNEQFF
>TRBJ2-4|TRBV2
CASSAPHTLAKNIQYF
>TRBJ2-1|TRBV18
CASSPRTGTSGSNEQFF
>TRBJ2-1|TRBV2
CASSDGAGYEQFF
>TRBJ1-4|TRBV30
CAWSYGKGEKLFF
>TRBJ2-2|TRBV7-3
CASSPGLAGSHYTGELFF
>TRBJ1-1|TRBV2
CASGRGGVNTEAFF
>TRBJ1-6|TRBV2
CASSEDSFTTGHF
>TRBJ2-3|TRBV29-1
CSVDGTDTQYF
>TRBJ2-3|TRBV2
CASSESTSGGTDTQYF
>TRBJ2-7|TRBV7-8
CASSSTIRPPDLRYEQYF
>TRBJ2-1|TRBV7-9
CASTLPTGSYNEQFF
>TRBJ1-1|TRBV20-1
CSARDFEGMNTEAFF
>TRBJ2-7|TRBV20-1
CSASPPGGGEQYF
>TRBJ2-7|TRBV29-1
CSALIYGDVSYEQYF
>TRBJ2-1|TRBV5-1
CASSLGLADNEQFF
>TRBJ2-1|TRBV6-1
CASSQAGGGYNEQFF
>TRBJ2-7|TRBV10-3
CAITRAGGNEQYF
>TRBJ1-1|TRBV7-3
CASSSRGRETEAFF